The source of this T cell receptor beta chain is a study of response to subunit inactivated influenza vaccine. This clonotype was seen many times. Antigen specificity is unknown. Study-level findings and limits: Authors suggested few new T cells are recruited by each seasonal influenza vaccination.

Trimming shortened V by 7 bases and J by 0 bases, and 15 bases separated the two germline ends. There are 16 residues in the CDR3. One entry per CDR3 protein, called by TCRdb with MiXCR from the RT-PCR reads. This repertoire shows around 500,000 distinct CDR3 sequences, 9.5% to 12% found once; its top ten account for approximately 12%. The TCR comes from a man in his fifties who received an inactivated influenza vaccine. The specimen was PBMCs from blood, collected 45 days after vaccination. The chain couples TRBV12-3 or TRBV12-4 to TRBJ2-2; a possible D gene is TRBD1 (5 bases). The CDR3 region is CASNRQGPPNTGELFF. DNA of the CDR3: TGTGCCAGCAACCGTCAGGGCCCCCCGAACACCGGGGAGCTGTTTTTT.